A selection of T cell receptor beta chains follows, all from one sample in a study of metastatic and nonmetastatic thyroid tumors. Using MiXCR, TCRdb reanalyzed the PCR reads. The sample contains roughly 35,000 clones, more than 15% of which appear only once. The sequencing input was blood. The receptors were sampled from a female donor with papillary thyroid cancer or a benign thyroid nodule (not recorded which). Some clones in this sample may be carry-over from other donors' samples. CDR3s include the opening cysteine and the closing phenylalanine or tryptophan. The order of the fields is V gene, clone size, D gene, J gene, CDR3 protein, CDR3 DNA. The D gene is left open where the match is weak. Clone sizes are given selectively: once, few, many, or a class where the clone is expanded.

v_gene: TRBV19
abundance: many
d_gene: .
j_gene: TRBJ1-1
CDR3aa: CASSNRNGNTEAFF
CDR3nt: TGTGCCAGTAGTAACAGGAACGGGAACACTGAAGCTTTCTTT

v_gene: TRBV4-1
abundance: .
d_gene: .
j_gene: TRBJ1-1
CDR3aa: CASSQVGGTTQMNTEAFF
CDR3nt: TGCGCCAGCAGCCAAGTGGGGGGCACGACCCAAATGAACACTGAAGCTTTCTTT

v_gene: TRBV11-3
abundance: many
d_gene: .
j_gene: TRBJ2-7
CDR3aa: CASGVSMALPYEQYF
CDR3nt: TGTGCCAGCGGGGTTTCAATGGCTTTACCCTACGAGCAGTACTTC

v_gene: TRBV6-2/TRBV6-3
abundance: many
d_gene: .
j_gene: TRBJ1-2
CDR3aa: CASSYSSGAYGYTF
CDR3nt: TGTGCCAGCAGTTACTCCTCAGGGGCCTATGGCTACACCTTC

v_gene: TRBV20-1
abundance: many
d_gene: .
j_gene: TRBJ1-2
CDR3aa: CSAINSGYGYTF
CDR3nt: TGCAGTGCTATAAACTCGGGCTATGGCTACACCTTC

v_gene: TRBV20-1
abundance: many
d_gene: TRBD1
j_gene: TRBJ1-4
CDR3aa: CSARPDRGPPEKLFF
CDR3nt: TGCAGTGCTAGGCCCGACAGGGGGCCTCCGGAAAAACTGTTTTTT

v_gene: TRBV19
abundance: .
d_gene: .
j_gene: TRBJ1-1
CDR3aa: CASSIKIAHTEAFF
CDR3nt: TGTGCCAGTAGTATAAAGATCGCCCACACTGAAGCTTTCTTT

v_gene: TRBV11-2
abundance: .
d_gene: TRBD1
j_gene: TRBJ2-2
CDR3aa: CASSPTGGTGVTGELFF
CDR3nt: TGTGCCAGCAGTCCGACAGGCGGGACAGGGGTCACCGGGGAGCTGTTTTTT

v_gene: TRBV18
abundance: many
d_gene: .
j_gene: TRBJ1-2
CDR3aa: CASSHQRDRGYTF
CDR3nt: TGTGCCAGCTCACACCAACGGGACCGGGGCTACACCTTC

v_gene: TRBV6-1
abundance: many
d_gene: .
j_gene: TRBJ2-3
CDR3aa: CASSGRFTDTQYF
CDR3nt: TGTGCCAGCAGTGGGAGATTCACAGATACGCAGTATTTT

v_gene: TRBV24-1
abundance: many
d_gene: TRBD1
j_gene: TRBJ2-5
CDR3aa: CATSGPGQGAGETQYF
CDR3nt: TGTGCCACCAGTGGGCCGGGACAGGGGGCTGGAGAGACCCAGTACTTC

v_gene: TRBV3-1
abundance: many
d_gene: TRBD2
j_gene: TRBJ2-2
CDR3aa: CASSYTSGGNTGELFF
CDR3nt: TGTGCCAGCAGCTATACTAGCGGGGGGAACACCGGGGAGCTGTTTTTT

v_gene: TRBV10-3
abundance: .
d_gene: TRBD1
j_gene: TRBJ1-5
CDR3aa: CAISEGTGLNQPQHF
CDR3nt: TGTGCCATCAGTGAAGGGACAGGACTCAATCAGCCCCAGCATTTT

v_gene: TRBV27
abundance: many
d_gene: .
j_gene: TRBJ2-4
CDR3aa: CASSSTGGPLAKNIQYF
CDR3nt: TGTGCCAGCAGTTCGACAGGTGGGCCACTAGCCAAAAACATTCAGTACTTC

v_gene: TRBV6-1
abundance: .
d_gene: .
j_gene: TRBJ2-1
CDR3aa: CASSEGHGYNEQFF
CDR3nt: TGTGCCAGCAGTGAGGGACACGGTTACAATGAGCAGTTCTTC

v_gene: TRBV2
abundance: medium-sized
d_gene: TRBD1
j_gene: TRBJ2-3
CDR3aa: CASGGQVQGDTQYF
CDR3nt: TGTGCCAGCGGGGGACAGGTCCAGGGGGATACGCAGTATTTT

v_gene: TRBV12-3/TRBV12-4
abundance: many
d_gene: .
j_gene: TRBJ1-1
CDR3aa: CASRWGTEAFF
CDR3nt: TGTGCCAGCAGATGGGGGACTGAAGCTTTCTTT

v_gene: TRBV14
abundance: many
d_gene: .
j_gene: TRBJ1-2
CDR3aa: CASSPRIGRTALTF
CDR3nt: TGTGCCAGCAGCCCTAGAATCGGCAGGACGGCCCTCACCTTC

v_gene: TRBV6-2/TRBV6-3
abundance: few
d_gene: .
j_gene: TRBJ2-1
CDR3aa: CANSPYTSWRTFF
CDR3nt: TGTGCCAACAGTCCGTATACTAGCTGGAGAACGTTCTTC

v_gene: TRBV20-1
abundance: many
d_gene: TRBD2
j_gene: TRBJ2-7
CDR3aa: CSAGTSGPWRDLEQYF
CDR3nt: TGCAGTGCTGGGACTAGCGGTCCGTGGCGTGATCTCGAGCAGTACTTC

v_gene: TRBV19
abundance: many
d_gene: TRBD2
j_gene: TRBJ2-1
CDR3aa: CASTQSSWAAGTRNEQFF
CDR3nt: TGTGCCAGTACCCAGAGTTCTTGGGCAGCGGGAACCCGGAATGAGCAGTTCTTC

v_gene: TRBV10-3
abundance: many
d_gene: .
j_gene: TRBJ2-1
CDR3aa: CAIQLNNEQFF
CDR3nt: TGTGCCATCCAATTGAACAATGAGCAGTTCTTC

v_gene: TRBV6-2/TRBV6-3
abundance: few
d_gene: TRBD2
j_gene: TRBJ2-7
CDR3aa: CASSCRLAGPYEQYF
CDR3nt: TGTGCCAGCAGTTGTAGACTAGCGGGGCCCTACGAGCAGTACTTC

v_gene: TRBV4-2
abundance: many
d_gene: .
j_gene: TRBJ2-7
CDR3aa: CASSLARRLGGGSYEQYF
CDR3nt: TGTGCCAGCAGCCTTGCTCGACGGCTGGGTGGAGGGTCCTACGAGCAGTACTTC

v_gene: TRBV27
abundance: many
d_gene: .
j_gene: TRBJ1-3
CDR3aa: CASSLRGEGDTIYF
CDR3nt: TGTGCCAGCAGTTTACGAGGGGAGGGGGACACCATATATTTT

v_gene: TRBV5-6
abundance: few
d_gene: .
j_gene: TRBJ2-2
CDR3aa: CASSLGGVAWTNTGELFF
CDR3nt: TGTGCCAGCAGCTTGGGGGGGGTGGCGTGGACTAACACCGGGGAGCTGTTTTTT

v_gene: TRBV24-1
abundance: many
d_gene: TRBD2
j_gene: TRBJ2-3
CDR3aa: CATSDPGLAETTDTQYF
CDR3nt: TGTGCCACCAGTGACCCCGGGCTAGCGGAGACCACAGATACGCAGTATTTT

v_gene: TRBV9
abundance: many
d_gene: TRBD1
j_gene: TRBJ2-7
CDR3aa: CASSVMGQEDEQYF
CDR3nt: TGTGCCAGCAGCGTAATGGGACAGGAGGACGAGCAGTACTTC

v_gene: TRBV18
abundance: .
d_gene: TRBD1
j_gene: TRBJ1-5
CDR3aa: CASSPGTGGRNQPQHF
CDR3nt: TGTGCCAGCTCACCAGGTACAGGGGGGCGCAATCAGCCCCAGCATTTT

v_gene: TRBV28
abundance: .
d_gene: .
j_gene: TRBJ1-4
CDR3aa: CASSSLDPCGPNENLFF
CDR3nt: TGTGCCAGCAGTTCCCTGGACCCATGTGGCCCAAATGAAAACCTGTTTTTT

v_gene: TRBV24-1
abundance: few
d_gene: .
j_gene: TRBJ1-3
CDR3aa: CATSEDRRARGDLSGNTIYF
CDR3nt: TGTGCCACCAGTGAGGACCGACGGGCGAGGGGGGATTTAAGCGGAAACACCATATATTTT

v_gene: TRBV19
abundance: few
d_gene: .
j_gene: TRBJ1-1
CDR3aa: CASSRDGTANTEAFF
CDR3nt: TGTGCCAGTAGTAGGGACGGGACCGCGAACACTGAAGCTTTCTTT

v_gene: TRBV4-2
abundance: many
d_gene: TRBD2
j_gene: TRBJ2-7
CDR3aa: CASSPTAAGVTYEQYF
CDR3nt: TGTGCCAGCAGCCCCACCGCAGCGGGAGTGACCTACGAGCAGTACTTC

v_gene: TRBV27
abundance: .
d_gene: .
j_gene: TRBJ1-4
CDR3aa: CASSQEGNNEKLFF
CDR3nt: TGTGCCAGCAGTCAGGAAGGGAATAATGAAAAACTGTTTTTT

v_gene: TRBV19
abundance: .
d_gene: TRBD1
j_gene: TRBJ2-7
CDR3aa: CASSTGQGHEQYF
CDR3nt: TGTGCCAGTAGTACCGGACAGGGCCACGAGCAGTACTTC

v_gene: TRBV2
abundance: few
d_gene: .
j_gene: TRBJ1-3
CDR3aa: CASSSTVTPGNTIYF
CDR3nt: TGTGCCAGCAGTTCCACAGTGACACCTGGAAACACCATATATTTT

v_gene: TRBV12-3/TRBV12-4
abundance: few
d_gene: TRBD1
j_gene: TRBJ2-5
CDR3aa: CASSTDRVWETQYF
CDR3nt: TGTGCCAGCAGCACTGACAGGGTTTGGGAGACCCAGTACTTC

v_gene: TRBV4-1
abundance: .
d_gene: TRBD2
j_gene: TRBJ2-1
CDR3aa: CASSILAGGPDEQFF
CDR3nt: TGCGCCAGCAGCATCCTAGCGGGAGGGCCGGATGAGCAGTTCTTC

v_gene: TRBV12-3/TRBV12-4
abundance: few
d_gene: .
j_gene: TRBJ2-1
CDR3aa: CASIRDFEQFF
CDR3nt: TGTGCCAGCATTCGGGACTTTGAGCAGTTCTTC

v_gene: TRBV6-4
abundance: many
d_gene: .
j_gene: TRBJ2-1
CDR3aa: CASSDSRGSDEQFF
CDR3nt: TGTGCCAGCAGTGACTCGAGGGGTAGTGATGAGCAGTTCTTC

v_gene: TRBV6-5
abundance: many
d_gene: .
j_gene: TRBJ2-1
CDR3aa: CASSYRTDNEQFF
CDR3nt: TGTGCCAGCAGTTACAGGACAGACAATGAGCAGTTCTTC